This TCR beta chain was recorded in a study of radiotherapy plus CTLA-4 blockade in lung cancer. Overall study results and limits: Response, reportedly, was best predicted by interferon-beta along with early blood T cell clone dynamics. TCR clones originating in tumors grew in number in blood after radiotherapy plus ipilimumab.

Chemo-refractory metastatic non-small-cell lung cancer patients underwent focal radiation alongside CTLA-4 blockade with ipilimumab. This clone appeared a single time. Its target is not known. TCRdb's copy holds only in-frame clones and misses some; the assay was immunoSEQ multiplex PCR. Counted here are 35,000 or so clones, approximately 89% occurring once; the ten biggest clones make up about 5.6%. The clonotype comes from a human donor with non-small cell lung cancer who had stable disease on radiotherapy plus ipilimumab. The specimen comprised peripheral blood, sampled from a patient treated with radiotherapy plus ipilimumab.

CDR3 bases: TGTGCCAGCAGTTACCATCGCCGACAGAACACAGATACGCAGTATTTT. Protein product: CASSYHRRQNTDTQYF. The genes are TRBV6-5 and TRBJ2-3; D possibly corresponds to TRBD1 (5 bases). This CDR3 spans 16 amino acids. Germline assignment: CDR1 MNHEY and CDR2 SVGAGI. Trimming left V 2 bases short and J 2 bases short, with 14 bases between.